A single T cell receptor beta chain is shown here with its context. This clonotype appeared many times. The antigen it binds to is not known. No quality values exist for individual bases; no much larger clone is one base distant. Library construction relied on PCR. The reads were generated on an Illumina HiSeq 2500. TCR library preparation used molecular barcoding, with unique molecular identifiers applied to normalize quantification of the TCRbeta repertoire. The raw public reads went through TCRdb reprocessing: fastp at Q25, MiXCR clone calling, in-frame beta chains kept. All rows with the same CDR3 protein become a single entry with the most common DNA and genes. The sample contains 90,000 to 100,000 distinct CDR3 sequences, under 25% of them found a single time. Of the sample, over 20% falls within the top ten clones. From its cysteine to its phenylalanine, the CDR3 spans 15 amino acids. The only DNA kept is the CDR3, 45 bases in frame from the first base. V is pruned by 4 bases and J by 1 base, leaving 4 bases of the junction without a gene match.

This record belongs to a study of T-cell reconstitution after alpha-beta-depleted transplantation in children (dated by TCRdb to between 2015 and 2016). Concerning the study at large: Using TCR repertoire profiling, the study followed T-cell immune reconstitution in a quantitative way in children after TCRalphabeta/CD19-depleted allogeneic hematopoietic cell transplantation. Study-level results and caveats: About two months after transplant, the apparently early recovery of alphabetaT-cell counts reportedly depended on just several hundred clones that had expanded rapidly and came from non-depleted graft cells. Over the following months the frequencies of hyperexpanded clones went down, and after one year T-cell counts and TCRbeta diversity were mostly credited to newly produced T cells. In some patients, high TCRbeta diversity at day 60 was attributed to recipient T cells and intrathymic progenitors that had survived conditioning.

Interpreted using the paper, the treatment or condition label stands for: allogeneic hematopoietic cell transplantation with graft depleted of TCRalphabeta T cells and CD19 B cells. The transplant recipients were children given TCRalphabeta/CD19-depleted allogeneic hematopoietic cell grafts. The chain employs TRBV12-3 or TRBV12-4 and TRBJ2-7, with 10 bases matching TRBD2. The source material was PBMCs, sampled before TCRalphabeta/CD19-depleted stem cell transplant. The origin of this receptor is a boy aged 2 to 9 with acute lymphoblastic leukemia, due to receive a stem cell transplant. In nucleotide form, the sequence is TGTGCCAGCAGTTCCCTAGCGGGAGCTTCCTACGAGCAGTACTTC. This translates into CASSSLAGASYEQYF.